This T cell receptor (beta chain) appears in the sequencing data of a study of CD8+ T cells in alopecia areata. Study information: Treated individuals took tofacitinib by mouth, 5 to 10 mg twice daily.

TCR sequencing used cDNA made by reverse transcription of extracted RNA. Sequencing was performed with immunoSEQ multiplex PCR; in TCRdb, only in-frame clones are kept and a portion is missing. The data hold approximately 57,000 clones, with about 96% observed a single time. Specimens obtained from alopecia areata patients comprised lesional scalp punch biopsies and peripheral blood. Study-wide results and caveats: Researchers report lesional scalp, most notably alopecia totalis/universalis, outstripped normal scalp in clonality.

Points on this clone: Antigen: not known.

This CDR3 region has 18 residues. V was pared by 2 bases and J by 8 bases, with 11 bases of the junction left unmatched. The germline CDR1 and CDR2 sequences are SGHVS and FNYEAQ. This TCR was sampled from a human donor with alopecia areata. The sample in question was CD8+ T cells sorted from blood, obtained at week 0. The gene calls are TRBV7-6 and TRBJ2-1, with 14 positions matching TRBD2. The CDR3 DNA follows: TGTGCCAGCAGCTTATCTCGCCCGACTAGCGGGGGGGCGGATGAGCAGTTCTTC. It translates to CASSLSRPTSGGADEQFF. Full variable domain (missing parts from reference TRBV7-6 and TRBJ2-1): GAGVSQSPRYKVTKRGQDVALRCDPISGHVSLYWYRQALGQGPEFLTYFNYEAQQDKSGLPNDRFSAERPEGSISTLTIQRTEQRDSAMYRCASSLSRPTSGGADEQFFGPGTRLTVL.